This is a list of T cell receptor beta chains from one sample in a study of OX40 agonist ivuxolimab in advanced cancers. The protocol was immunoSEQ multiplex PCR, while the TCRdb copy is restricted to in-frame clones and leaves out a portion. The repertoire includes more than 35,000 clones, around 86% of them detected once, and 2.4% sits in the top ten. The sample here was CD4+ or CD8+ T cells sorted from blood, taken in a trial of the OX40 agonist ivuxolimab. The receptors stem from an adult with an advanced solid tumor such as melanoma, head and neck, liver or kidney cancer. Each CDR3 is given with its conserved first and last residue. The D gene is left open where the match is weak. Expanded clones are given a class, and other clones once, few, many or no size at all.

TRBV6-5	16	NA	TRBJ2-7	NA	TGTGCCAGCAGTTACTCGACAGGAGGAGGCTCCTACGAGCAGTACTTC	CASSYSTGGGSYEQYF
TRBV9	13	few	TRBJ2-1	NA	TGTGCCAGCAGCGCCGCGGTCGTCAATGAGCAGTTCTTC	CASSAAVVNEQFF
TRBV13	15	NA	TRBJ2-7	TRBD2	TGTGCCAGCAGCTCGGTTAGCGGGGGGACCTACGAGCAGTACTTC	CASSSVSGGTYEQYF
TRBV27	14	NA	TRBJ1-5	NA	TGTGCCAGCAGTATAGGGGTGGGCAATCAGCCCCAGCATTTT	CASSIGVGNQPQHF
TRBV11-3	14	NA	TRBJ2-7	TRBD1	TGTGCCAGCAGCCCAAGGACAGGGGGCTACGAGCAGTACTTC	CASSPRTGGYEQYF
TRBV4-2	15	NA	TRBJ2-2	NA	TGTGCCAGCAGCCAGCCGGGGGCTAACACCGGGGAGCTGTTTTTT	CASSQPGANTGELFF
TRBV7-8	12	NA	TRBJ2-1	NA	TGTGCCAGCAGCTTAAGGGGCGGAACGCAGGTCTTC	CASSLRGGTQVF
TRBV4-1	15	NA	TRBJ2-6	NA	TGCGCCAGCAGCCAAGATACAGGGTGGGCCAACGTCCTGACTTTC	CASSQDTGWANVLTF
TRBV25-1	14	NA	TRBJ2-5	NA	TGTGCCAGCAGTGGACAGGGCGGGGGAGAGACCCAGTACTTC	CASSGQGGGETQYF
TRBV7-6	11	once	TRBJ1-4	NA	TGTGCCAGCAGCTTCGGGGAAAAACTGTTTTTT	CASSFGEKLFF
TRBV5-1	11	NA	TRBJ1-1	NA	TGCGCCAGCAGCTTAGGCACTGAAGCTTTCTTT	CASSLGTEAFF
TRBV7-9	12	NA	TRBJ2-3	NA	TGTGCCAGCAGCTTAGGTACAAATACGCAGTATTTT	CASSLGTNTQYF
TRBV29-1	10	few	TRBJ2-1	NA	TGCAGCGTTTTATCGGATGAGCAGTTCTTC	CSVLSDEQFF
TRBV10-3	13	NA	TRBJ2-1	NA	TGTGCCAGCAGAAATCAGGGTATGGATGAGCAGTTCTTC	CASRNQGMDEQFF
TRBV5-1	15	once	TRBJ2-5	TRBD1	TGCGCCAGCAGCTTGGAAGGGGGACAGCTAGAGACCCAGTACTTC	CASSLEGGQLETQYF
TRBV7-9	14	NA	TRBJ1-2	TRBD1	TGTGCCAGCACCCCGCCCGGGACAGGTTATGGCTACACCTTC	CASTPPGTGYGYTF
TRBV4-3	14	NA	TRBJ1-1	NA	TGCGCCAGCAGCCAAGATAAGGAGAACACTGAAGCTTTCTTT	CASSQDKENTEAFF
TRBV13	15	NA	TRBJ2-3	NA	TGTGCCAGCAGCTTAGCAGGGGGGGGTGCAGATACGCAGTATTTT	CASSLAGGGADTQYF
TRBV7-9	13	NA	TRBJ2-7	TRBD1	TGTGCCAGCGGGGACAGGTATTTCTACGAGCAGTACTTC	CASGDRYFYEQYF
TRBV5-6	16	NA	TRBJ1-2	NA	TGTGCCAGCAGCTTGAATCCCTCGGGAGCAAGCTATGGCTACACCTTC	CASSLNPSGASYGYTF
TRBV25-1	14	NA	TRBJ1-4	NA	TGTGCCAGCAGTGAATCAAGGACTAATGAAAAACTGTTTTTT	CASSESRTNEKLFF
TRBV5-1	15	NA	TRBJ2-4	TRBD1	TGCGCCAGCAGCTTGGGGACAGGAGATATAAACATTCAGTACTTC	CASSLGTGDINIQYF
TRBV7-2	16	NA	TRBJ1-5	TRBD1	TGTGCCAGCAGCTCCCTTACCCTCAGGGGGCATCAGCCCCAGCATTTT	CASSSLTLRGHQPQHF
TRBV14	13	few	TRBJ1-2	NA	TGTGCCAGCAGCCGGTGGGACGGCTATGGCTACACCTTC	CASSRWDGYGYTF
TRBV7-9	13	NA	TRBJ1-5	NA	TGTGCCAGCAGCTTCGGGGGGGATCAGCCCCAGCATTTT	CASSFGGDQPQHF
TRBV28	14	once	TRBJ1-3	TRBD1	TGTGCCAGCAGTCCCGGACAGGTTGGAAACACCATATATTTT	CASSPGQVGNTIYF
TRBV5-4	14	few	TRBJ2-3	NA	TGTGCCAGCCGCCCAGGGGGGGGGAGGGATACGCAGTATTTT	CASRPGGGRDTQYF
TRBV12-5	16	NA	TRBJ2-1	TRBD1	TGTGCTAGTGGTTTGGTACCAGGGACAGGGTGGAATGAGCAGTTCTTC	CASGLVPGTGWNEQFF
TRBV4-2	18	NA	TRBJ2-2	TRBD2	TGTGCCAGCAGCCAAGATGCCTTAGCGGGGACGAACACCGGGGAGCTGTTTTTT	CASSQDALAGTNTGELFF
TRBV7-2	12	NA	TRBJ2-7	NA	TGTGCCAGCAGCTTAGGGGCATACGAGCAGTACTTC	CASSLGAYEQYF
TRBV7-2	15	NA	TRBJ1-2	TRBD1	TGTGCCAGCAGAACCGACAGGGCTAACAACTATGGCTACACCTTC	CASRTDRANNYGYTF
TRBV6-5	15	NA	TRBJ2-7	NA	TGTGCCAGCAGTTACCGACCCGACAGGAACTACGAGCAGTACTTC	CASSYRPDRNYEQYF
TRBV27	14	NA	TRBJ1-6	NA	TGTGCCAGCAGCTCGACACATTTCAATTCACCCCTCCACTTT	CASSSTHFNSPLHF
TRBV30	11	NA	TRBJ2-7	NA	TGTGCCTGGAGTGTGAGGGCTGTCCAGTACTTC	CAWSVRAVQYF
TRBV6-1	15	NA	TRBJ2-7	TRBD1	TGTGCCAGCATAGACAGGGGCGGTGGACCTTACGAGCAGTACTTC	CASIDRGGGPYEQYF
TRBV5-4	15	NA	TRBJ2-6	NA	TGTGCCAGCAGCTTGAAAGTCTCTGGGGCCAACGTCCTGACTTTC	CASSLKVSGANVLTF
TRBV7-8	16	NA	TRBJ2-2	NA	TGTGCCAGCAGCTTAGCAGCACAGACGAACACCGGGGAGCTGTTTTTT	CASSLAAQTNTGELFF
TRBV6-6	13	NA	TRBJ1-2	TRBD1	TGTGCCAGCAAATCGAATCAGGGGGATGGCTACACCTTC	CASKSNQGDGYTF
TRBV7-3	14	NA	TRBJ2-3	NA	TGTGCCAGCAGCTTACCGGGCGTTCTGGATACGCAGTATTTT	CASSLPGVLDTQYF
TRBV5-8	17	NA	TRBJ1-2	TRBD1	TGTGCCAGCAGCTTGAGGCAGGGGGCCCGAACTCCCTATGGCTACACCTTC	CASSLRQGARTPYGYTF
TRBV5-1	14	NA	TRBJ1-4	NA	TGCGCCAGCAGCTTGGCGCAGGGGAGGGAAAAACTGTTTTTT	CASSLAQGREKLFF
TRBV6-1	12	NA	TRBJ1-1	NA	TGTGCCAGCAGTATCGGGGGAGGTGAAGCTTTCTTT	CASSIGGGEAFF
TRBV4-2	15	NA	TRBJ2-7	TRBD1	TGTGCCAGCAGCCGCACACAGGGGGTATCCTACGAGCAGTACTTC	CASSRTQGVSYEQYF
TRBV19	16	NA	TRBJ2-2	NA	TGTGCCAGTAGTATCTCGGGGACACCCCCACCCGGGGAGCTGTTTTTT	CASSISGTPPPGELFF
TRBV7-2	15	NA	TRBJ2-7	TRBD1	TGTGCCAGCAGCTACGTACGGGACAGGGCTTACGAGCAGTACTTC	CASSYVRDRAYEQYF
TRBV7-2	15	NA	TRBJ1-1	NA	TGTGCCAGCAGCTTAAGCGGCCAGGGAGTCGCTGAAGCTTTCTTT	CASSLSGQGVAEAFF
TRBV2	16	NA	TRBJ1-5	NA	TGTGCCAGCAGTGACGGGGGGTCCGCAGGAGATCAGCCCCAGCATTTT	CASSDGGSAGDQPQHF
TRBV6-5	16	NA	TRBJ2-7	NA	TGTGCCAGCAGTTCTTACCCGGGATTTCGGACCTACGAGCAGTACTTC	CASSSYPGFRTYEQYF
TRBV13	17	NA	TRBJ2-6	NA	TGTGCCAGCAGCTCCGCGACTATCCGCTCTGGGGCCAACGTCCTGACTTTC	CASSSATIRSGANVLTF
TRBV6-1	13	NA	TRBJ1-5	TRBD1	TGTGCCAGCAGGACAGGGTCTGAGCAGCCCCAGCATTTT	CASRTGSEQPQHF
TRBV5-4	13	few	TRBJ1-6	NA	TGTGCCAGCACCACCTACAATAATTCACCCCTCCACTTT	CASTTYNNSPLHF
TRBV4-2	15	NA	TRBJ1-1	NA	TGTGCCAGCAGCCGTTTGTCCCCCCAGAACACTGAAGCTTTCTTT	CASSRLSPQNTEAFF
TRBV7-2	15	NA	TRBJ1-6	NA	TGTGCCAGCAGCTCCCGGTTAAAGAGTTATTCACCCCTCCACTTT	CASSSRLKSYSPLHF
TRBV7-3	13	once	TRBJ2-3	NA	TGTGCCAGCAGCTTAACCCCCACAGATACGCAGTATTTT	CASSLTPTDTQYF
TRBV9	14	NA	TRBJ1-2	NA	TGTGCCAGCAGCGCGACAGTTAACGACTATGGCTACACCTTC	CASSATVNDYGYTF
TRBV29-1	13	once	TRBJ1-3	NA	TGCAGCGGGACTCAGGGGCAAGGAAACACCATATATTTT	CSGTQGQGNTIYF
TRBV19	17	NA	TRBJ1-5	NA	TGTGCCAGTAGTACCGGAGCGGGGGGCTGGGTCAATCAGCCCCAGCATTTT	CASSTGAGGWVNQPQHF
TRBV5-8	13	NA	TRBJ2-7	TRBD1	TGTGCCAGCAGCTTGGGACAGGGCGGCGAGCAGTACTTC	CASSLGQGGEQYF
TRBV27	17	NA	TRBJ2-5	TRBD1	TGTGCCAGCAGTCCCTCGTCGGGGTACAGGGGCGCGGAGACCCAGTACTTC	CASSPSSGYRGAETQYF